The 31 T cell receptor beta chains below come from one sample, sequenced in a study of beta chain features in type 1 diabetes. Expressed TCRB transcripts were sequenced, since all the RNA that had been isolated was reverse transcribed. The data were produced by immunoSEQ multiplex PCR, yet TCRdb's version contains in-frame clones alone and is incomplete. Here the sample spans 130,000 to 150,000 clones, less than 15% being singletons. Study conclusions and caveats: A moderate, significant TCRB CDR3 shortening appeared in type 1 diabetes across four CD4+ subsets.

Their antigens are not known. Sequencing was done on a sample of central memory CD4+ T cells from blood. The receptor source for this set is a man younger than 30 with type 1 diabetes.

The chain carries TRBV29-1 and TRBJ1-3; D ambiguous. V shed 6 bases and J shed 0 bases, with 9 bases lying between them. CDR3 length: 13 amino acids. Per the germline V gene, CDR1 is SQVTM and CDR2 is ANQGSEA. DNA for the CDR3: TGCAGCGTATCCATTAGCTCTGGAAACACCATATATTTT. Translation gives CSVSISSGNTIYF. The full variable domain, with the rest looked up from reference TRBV29-1 and TRBJ1-3, is SAVISQKPSRDICQRGTSLTIQCQVDSQVTMMFWYRQQPGQSLTLIATANQGSEATYESGFVIDKFPISRPNLTFSTLTVSNMSPEDSSIYLCSVSISSGNTIYFGEGSWLTVV.

The chain uses TRBV5-1 and TRBJ1-2; no firm D call. V was cut by 0 bases and J by 4 bases, with 13 bases left in between. CDR3 size: 15 residues. Germline-derived CDR1 and CDR2 are SGHRS and YFSETQ. The CDR3 DNA sequence: TGCGCCAGCAGCTTGGCCGATAGTAGAGGCTATGGCTACACCTTC. This encodes CASSLADSRGYGYTF.

This clone has only a few counts. This chain joins TRBV11-1 and TRBJ1-2, with 7 bases lining up with TRBD1. Per germline, CDR1 SGHAT and CDR2 FQDESV (reference sequence). V was clipped by 5 bases and J by 8 bases; unmatched bases: 8. The CDR3 extends over 13 amino acids. CDR3 amino acids: CASSAPTGPGYTF. The CDR3 DNA reads TGTGCCAGCAGCGCCCCGACAGGGCCAGGCTACACCTTC.

The V call is TRBV9, the J call TRBJ1-2; D unclear. CDR1 is SGDLS and CDR2 is YYNGEE in the germline V gene. V gave up 1 base and J gave up 5 bases, with 12 bases separating them. The CDR3 length is 14 residues. As DNA, the CDR3 is TGTGCCAGCAGCGTACTTGCGGGCGCATATGGCTACACCTTC. Residues: CASSVLAGAYGYTF.

The chain employs TRBV7-2 and TRBJ2-5, with D possibly being TRBD1 (6 bases). CDR1 SGHTA and CDR2 FQGNSA come from the germline V gene. V was trimmed by 5 bases and J by 1 base, leaving 14 bases between them. The CDR3 is 15 residues long. CDR3: CASSGWTVGQETQYF. In nucleotides, the CDR3 is TGTGCCAGCAGCGGCTGGACAGTTGGCCAAGAGACCCAGTACTTC.

The table lists this clone with many counts. This sequence joins TRBV7-9 and TRBJ1-6; D uncertain. The CDR3 loop spans 13 amino acids. The germline CDR1 and CDR2 sequences are SEHNR and FQNEAQ (reference sequence). Trimming stripped 1 base from V and 11 bases from J, with 9 bases between. The CDR3 DNA sequence: TGTGCCAGCAGCTTAGAGCAGGTTGCACCCCTCCACTTT. This sequence encodes CASSLEQVAPLHF.

The sample holds a few counts of this clone. The V gene is TRBV5-1, the J gene TRBJ1-5, with a possible D match to TRBD1 (5 bases). The CDR3 totals 15 residues. V lost 0 bases and J 1 base, leaving 8 bases between the germline ends. CDR1 and CDR2 from the germline V gene are SGHRS and YFSETQ. The CDR3 sequence: CASSLEGQSNQPQHF. In DNA, the CDR3 is TGCGCCAGCAGCTTGGAGGGGCAGAGCAATCAGCCCCAGCATTTT.

This clone showed up just a few times. The chain recombines TRBV5-1 with TRBJ2-3; 9 nucleotides line up with TRBD2. The J segment lost 3 bases and the V segment lost 4 bases, leaving 9 bases of the junction unmatched. CDR1 is SGHRS, CDR2 YFSETQ, per germline. The CDR3 contains 16 residues. DNA for the CDR3: TGCGCCAGCAGCCCCGGTGCCAGCGGGGGGACAGATACGCAGTATTTT. It is translated as CASSPGASGGTDTQYF.

This clone has more than one count but fewer than ten. The rearrangement joins TRBV6-6 to TRBJ2-7; D unresolved. Germline assignment: CDR1 MNHNY and CDR2 SVGAGI (reference sequence). This CDR3 is built from 12 residues. Trimming removed 6 bases from V and 0 bases from J, with 6 bases in between. The CDR3 nucleotides read TGTGCCAGCAGCCCTCGCTCCTACGAGCAGTACTTC. Translating it yields CASSPRSYEQYF.

This clone was observed a handful of times. This sample includes further DNA sequences coding for the same CDR3. The chain joins TRBV19 to TRBJ2-1; D may be TRBD1 (5 bases). V shed 3 bases and J shed 0 bases, with 9 bases lying between them. Per the germline V gene, CDR1 is LNHDA and CDR2 is SQIVND (reference sequence). CDR3 length: 15 amino acids. CDR3 region: CASSIDSASYNEQFF. CDR3 nucleotides: TGTGCCAGTAGTATTGACAGCGCCTCCTACAATGAGCAGTTCTTC.

The rearrangement uses TRBV6-5 and TRBJ2-2; 7 bases line up with TRBD1. This CDR3 region has 12 residues. V gave up 5 bases and J gave up 9 bases; unmatched junction bases: 3. Germline CDR1 is MNHEY and CDR2 is SVGAGI. CDR3 sequence: CASSRQGRELFF. The CDR3 nucleotides read TGTGCCAGCAGTCGACAGGGCAGGGAGCTGTTTTTT.

The chain has TRBV7-2 and TRBJ1-6; perhaps TRBD1 as D (6 bases). Germline CDR1 and CDR2: SGHTA and FQGNSA. This CDR3 has 15 residues. V lost 5 bases, J lost 7 bases, and 15 bases lay in between. CDR3: CASSRLDSVNSPLHF. The CDR3 DNA sequence: TGTGCCAGCAGCCGCCTGGACAGCGTAAATTCACCCCTCCACTTT.

Notes on this clone: Compared with germline, one end of the junction differs, possibly owing to a read error. The J gene is TRBJ2-5, the V gene TRBV7-2; tentative D call: TRBD2 (7 bases). CDR3 length: 15 residues. Germline V gene sequence: CDR1 SGHTA, CDR2 FQGNSA. The CDR3 loop reads CASRLGGAGQETQYF. Written as DNA, the CDR3 is TGTGCCAGCCGCTTAGGGGGGGCAGGCCAAGAGACCCAGTACTTC.

This clone was recorded many times. The CDR3 reads CASSQPTGEWDVLTF. The CDR3 DNA follows: TGCGCCAGCAGCCAACCCACAGGGGAATGGGACGTCCTGACTTTC. V and J are TRBV4-1 and TRBJ2-6, with TRBD1 matching over 7 bases. V was clipped by 2 bases and J by 11 bases; unmatched bases: 9. Germline-derived CDR1 and CDR2 are MGHRA and YSYEKL. The CDR3 totals 15 residues.

This sequence joins TRBV5-1 and TRBJ1-2; TRBD1 aligns across 10 bases. Germline CDR1 reads SGHRS; CDR2 reads YFSETQ. The CDR3 length is 16 residues. J gave up 6 bases and V 3 bases, and 11 bases lay outside the gene matches. The CDR3 region has the DNA TGCGCCAGCAGCTCGGTTGCCGGGACAGGGGAGGATGGCTACACCTTC. Its translation is CASSSVAGTGEDGYTF.

This clone showed up just a few times. The CDR3 is CAWSVEDGHRLNYGYTF. CDR3 in DNA: TGTGCCTGGAGTGTGGAGGACGGACACCGACTTAACTATGGCTACACCTTC. The chain employs TRBV30 and TRBJ1-2; a possible D gene is TRBD1 (5 bases). There are 17 residues in the CDR3. CDR1 and CDR2 from the germline V gene are GTSNPN and SVGIG (reference sequence). V was pared by 0 bases and J by 1 base, with 18 bases between.

This clone was detected only a few times. V and J are TRBV20-1 and TRBJ2-3; D ambiguous. CDR1 and CDR2 from the germline V gene are DFQATT and SNEGSKA (reference sequence). Trimming took 2 bases from V and 4 from J, leaving 4 bases between them. The length of the CDR3 is 11 residues. The CDR3 loop is CSARSADTQYF. DNA of the CDR3: TGCAGTGCTAGATCAGCAGATACGCAGTATTTT.

This chain uses TRBV13 with TRBJ2-7; D is undetermined. Deletions cut 5 bases from V and 7 bases from J, with 21 bases between. The CDR3 is made up of 15 amino acids. Germline V CDR1 and CDR2: PRHDT, FYEKMQ (reference sequence). The CDR3 loop reads CASSLFDRDVEEQYF. The DNA for the CDR3 is TGTGCCAGCAGCCTATTCGACCGCGACGTGGAGGAGCAGTACTTC.

This clone was detected many times. This chain joins TRBV5-1 and TRBJ2-5, with TRBD2 matching over 14 bases. In germline, CDR1 is SGHRS, CDR2 YFSETQ. The J segment lost 2 bases and the V segment lost 6 bases, leaving 9 bases of the junction unmatched. CDR3 length: 17 amino acids. CDR3 amino acids: CASITGLAGAGQETQYF. CDR3 bases: TGCGCCAGCATCACGGGACTAGCGGGGGCCGGGCAAGAGACCCAGTACTTC.

This chain joins TRBV6-4 and TRBJ2-1; 7 positions match TRBD1. CDR3 length: 13 residues. The J segment lost 8 bases and the V segment lost 3 bases, leaving 4 bases of the junction unmatched. CDR1 and CDR2 from the germline V gene are MRHNA and SNTAGT. This CDR3 is CASSETGFDEQFF. In nucleotides, the CDR3 is TGTGCCAGCAGTGAGACAGGGTTCGATGAGCAGTTCTTC.

This clone was found a few times. This chain links TRBV27 with TRBJ1-2; 8 bases map to TRBD1. The CDR3 has 13 amino acids. Germline CDR1 MNHEY, CDR2 SMNVEV (reference sequence). Losses at the gene ends were 6 bases for V and 5 bases for J; bases not matched to a gene: 5. CDR3 DNA sequence: TGTGCCAGCAGCGACAGGGGCCAATATGGCTACACCTTC. As protein: CASSDRGQYGYTF.

This clone has a handful of counts. This chain joins TRBV6-6 and TRBJ1-5, with TRBD1 matching over 9 bases. The length of the CDR3 is 15 residues. Per germline, CDR1 MNHNY and CDR2 SVGAGI (reference sequence). V dropped 4 bases and J dropped 2; count of bases not matched to a gene: 3. This CDR3 is CASSWTGAGNQPQHF. CDR3 nucleotide sequence: TGTGCCAGCAGTTGGACAGGGGCTGGCAATCAGCCCCAGCATTTT.

This clone has at least ten counts. This chain uses TRBV6-6 with TRBJ2-7; a possible D gene is TRBD2 (5 bases). Deletions cut 5 bases from V and 3 bases from J, with 20 bases between. In germline, CDR1 is MNHNY, CDR2 SVGAGI (reference sequence). The CDR3 is 16 amino acids. The CDR3 nucleotides read TGTGCCAGCAGTCCTGCCGACTACGCGACACTCTACGAGCAGTACTTC. Amino acids: CASSPADYATLYEQYF.

This clone was found a few times. The V call is TRBV6-5, the J call TRBJ2-3; D ambiguous. V lost 5 bases, J lost 6 bases, and 6 bases lay in between. There are 11 residues in the CDR3. CDR1 and CDR2 from the germline V gene are MNHEY and SVGAGI. The CDR3 reads CASSNSDTQYF. CDR3 DNA sequence: TGTGCCAGCAGTAATTCGGATACGCAGTATTTT.

The rearrangement links TRBV6-5 to TRBJ2-7; 8 positions agree with TRBD1. This CDR3 comprises 14 residues. CDR1 and CDR2 (germline): MNHEY, SVGAGI. J was trimmed by 0 bases and V by 9 bases; bases with no gene match: 7. CDR3 protein: CASARTGSSYEQYF. The CDR3 region has the DNA TGTGCCAGTGCCCGGACAGGGAGCTCCTACGAGCAGTACTTC.

The chain joins TRBV30 to TRBJ2-7; TRBD1 is a possible D gene (5 bases). V shed 5 bases and J shed 2 bases, with 13 bases lying between them. The length of the CDR3 is 13 residues. Germline values: CDR1 GTSNPN, CDR2 SVGIG (reference sequence). The CDR3 sequence is CAWARQTPYEQYF. DNA of the CDR3: TGTGCCTGGGCTCGACAGACGCCCTACGAGCAGTACTTC.

The chain has TRBV6-5 and TRBJ1-2; tentatively, D is TRBD1 (5 bases). The CDR3 is made up of 15 amino acids. Trimming removed 6 bases from V and 2 bases from J, with 16 bases in between. Germline V gene sequence: CDR1 MNHEY, CDR2 SVGAGI. In DNA, the CDR3 is TGTGCCAGCAGCTCCGTCCCGACAGTGAACTATGGCTACACCTTC. Its translation is CASSSVPTVNYGYTF.

This clone was counted a few times. The genes are TRBV4-2 and TRBJ1-1; D gene unclear. With 6 bases removed from V and 0 bases from J, the gap between germline ends came to 11 bases. CDR3 length: 14 residues. Germline lookup yields CDR1 LGHNA and CDR2 YNFKEQ. DNA of the CDR3: TGTGCCAGCAGAGAGAGAGGGTTGAACACTGAAGCTTTCTTT. The encoded protein is CASRERGLNTEAFF.

This clone was observed a few times. The gene calls are TRBV6-6 and TRBJ1-1; unclear D gene. Germline V gene data show CDR1 as MNHNY and CDR2 as SVGAGI (reference sequence). V gave up 4 bases and J gave up 7 bases, with 16 bases separating them. This CDR3 spans 14 amino acids. The CDR3 spells CASSSGPTVGEAFF. DNA of the CDR3: TGTGCCAGCAGTTCGGGTCCCACGGTGGGTGAAGCTTTCTTT.

V and J are TRBV6-5 and TRBJ2-7; 7 bases map to TRBD2. The V gene's germline CDR1 is MNHEY and CDR2 SVGAGI. CDR3 length: 11 amino acids. The V and J ends lost 6 bases and 7 bases, in that order; junction bases with no gene match: 3. The CDR3 sequence: CASSHGGEQYF. In DNA, the CDR3 is TGTGCCAGCAGCCACGGGGGGGAGCAGTACTTC.

Details on this clone: This same CDR3 is encoded by further DNA sequences in the sample. CDR3 bases: TGCAGCGTTGAAGATAGGAACACCTTC. Its protein product is CSVEDRNTF. The chain joins TRBV29-1 to TRBJ1-2; no clear D gene. There are 9 residues in the CDR3. The germline V gene has CDR1 SQVTM and CDR2 ANQGSEA. The V end was cut by 0 bases, the J end by 12 bases, with 5 bases between.